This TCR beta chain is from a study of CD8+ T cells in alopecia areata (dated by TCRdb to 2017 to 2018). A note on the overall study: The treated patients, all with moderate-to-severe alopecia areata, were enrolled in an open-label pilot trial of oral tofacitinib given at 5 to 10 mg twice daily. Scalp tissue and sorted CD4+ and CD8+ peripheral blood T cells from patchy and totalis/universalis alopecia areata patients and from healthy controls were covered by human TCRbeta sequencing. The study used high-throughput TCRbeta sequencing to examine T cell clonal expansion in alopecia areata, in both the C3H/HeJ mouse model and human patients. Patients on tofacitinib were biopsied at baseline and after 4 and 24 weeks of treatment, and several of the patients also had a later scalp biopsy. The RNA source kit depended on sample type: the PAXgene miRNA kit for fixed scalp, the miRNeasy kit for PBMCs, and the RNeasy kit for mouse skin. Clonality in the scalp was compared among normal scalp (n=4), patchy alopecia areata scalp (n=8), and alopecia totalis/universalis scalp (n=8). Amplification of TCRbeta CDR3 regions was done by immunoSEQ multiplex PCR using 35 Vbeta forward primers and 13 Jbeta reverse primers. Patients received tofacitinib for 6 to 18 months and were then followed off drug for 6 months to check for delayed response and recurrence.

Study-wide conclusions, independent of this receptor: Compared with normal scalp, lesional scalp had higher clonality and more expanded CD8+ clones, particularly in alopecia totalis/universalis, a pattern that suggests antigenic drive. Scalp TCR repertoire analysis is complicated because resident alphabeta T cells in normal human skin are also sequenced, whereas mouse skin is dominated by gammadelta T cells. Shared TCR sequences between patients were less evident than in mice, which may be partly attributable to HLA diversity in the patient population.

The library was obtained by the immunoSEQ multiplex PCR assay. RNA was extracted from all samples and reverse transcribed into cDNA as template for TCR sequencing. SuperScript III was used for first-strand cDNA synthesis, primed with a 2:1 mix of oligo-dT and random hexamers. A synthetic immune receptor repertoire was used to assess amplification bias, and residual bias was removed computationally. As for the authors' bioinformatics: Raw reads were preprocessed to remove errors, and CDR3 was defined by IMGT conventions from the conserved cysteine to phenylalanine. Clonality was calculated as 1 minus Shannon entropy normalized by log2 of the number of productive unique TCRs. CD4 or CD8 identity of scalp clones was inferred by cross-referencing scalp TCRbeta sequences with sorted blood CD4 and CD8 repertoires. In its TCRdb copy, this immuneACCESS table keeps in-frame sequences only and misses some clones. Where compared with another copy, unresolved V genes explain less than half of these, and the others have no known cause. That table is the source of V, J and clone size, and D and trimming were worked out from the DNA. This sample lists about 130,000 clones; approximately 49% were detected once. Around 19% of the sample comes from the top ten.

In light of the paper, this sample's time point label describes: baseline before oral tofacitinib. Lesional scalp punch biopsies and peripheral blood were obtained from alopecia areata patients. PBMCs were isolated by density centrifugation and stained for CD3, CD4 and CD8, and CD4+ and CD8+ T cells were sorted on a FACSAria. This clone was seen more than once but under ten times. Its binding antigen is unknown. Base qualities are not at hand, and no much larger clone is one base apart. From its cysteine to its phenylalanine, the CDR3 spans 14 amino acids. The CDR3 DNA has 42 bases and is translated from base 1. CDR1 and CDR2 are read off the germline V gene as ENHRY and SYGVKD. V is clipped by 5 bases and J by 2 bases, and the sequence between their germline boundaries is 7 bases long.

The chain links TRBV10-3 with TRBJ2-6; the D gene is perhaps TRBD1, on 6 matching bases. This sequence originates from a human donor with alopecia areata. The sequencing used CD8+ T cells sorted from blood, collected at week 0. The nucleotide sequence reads TGTGCCATCAGTTACAGGGCTGGGGCCAACGTCCTGACTTTC. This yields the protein CAISYRAGANVLTF.